This TCR beta chain was profiled in a study of monozygotic twins with inflammatory bowel disease. Regarding the study as a whole: Clonotype overlap with others was lower in IBD patients than in healthy twins, a difference that was greatest with disease activity. Discordant twins had repertoire similarity that did not differ from that of concordant twins, possibly from limited power.

Of note for this clonotype: Its antigen is unidentified.

The germline CDR1 and CDR2 sequences are SGHTA and FQGTGA. CDR3 length equals 16 residues. UMIs that had a 6-nucleotide sample barcode were put in using template switching. Each CDR3 protein gets one entry in TCRdb, which reprocessed the 5' RACE reads and gives no DNA. This sample's clone table lists around 400,000 distinct CDR3 sequences. Sequenced input: blood. The chain joins TRBV7-3 to TRBJ2-1; TCRdb designates TRBD2, a call that cannot be tested without DNA. This clonotype was obtained from a human donor with ulcerative colitis or Crohn's disease, or a healthy co-twin of an affected twin (not recorded which). The CDR3 spells CASSPDRSRGSNEQFF.